A selection of T cell receptor beta chains follows, all from one sample in a study of CD8 T cells in Susac syndrome. In TCRdb, the immunoSEQ multiplex PCR reads were re-called with MiXCR into one record per CDR3 protein. The profile shows roughly 150,000 distinct CDR3 sequences, 95% of them singletons. The sequencing input was CD8+ T cells from PBMCs. The source is a human donor with Susac syndrome. Both conserved end residues are part of each CDR3. D genes are given only for firm matches. Clone size is not always given. Where it is, it says once, few, many or a class for expanded clones.

>TRBJ2-1|TRBV5-1|few|NA
TGCGCCAGCAGGGCGCTAGGACTTACCCCGTTCACCGATGAGCAGTTCTTC
CASRALGLTPFTDEQFF
>TRBJ1-1|TRBV2|NA|NA
TGTGCCAGCTCGACCCACAGGGACCCGGGTCTTATGAACACTGAAGCTTTCTTT
CASSTHRDPGLMNTEAFF
>TRBJ2-2|TRBV6-2/TRBV6-3|NA|NA
TGTGCCAGCAGTTATGGTTCGGACACCGGGGAGCTGTTTTTT
CASSYGSDTGELFF
>TRBJ1-2|TRBV29-1|NA|NA
TGCAGCGTCGTCACACAGGGAGCTGGCTACACCTTC
CSVVTQGAGYTF
>TRBJ2-1|TRBV9|NA|TRBD2
TGTGCCTCCGACGGGACTAGCGGACCCCAATACAATGAGCAGTTCTTC
CASDGTSGPQYNEQFF
>TRBJ2-7|TRBV27|NA|NA
TGTGCCAGCAGTTTACGAGGTCAATCGTACGAGCAGTACTTC
CASSLRGQSYEQYF
>TRBJ2-3|TRBV27|NA|NA
TGTGCCAGCAGTTTTTTCGGTCAGGGCACAGATACGCAGTATTTT
CASSFFGQGTDTQYF
>TRBJ1-1|TRBV6-5|once|NA
TGTGCCAGCAGTAACCCCCGGGACACAGAAGAAGCTTTCTTT
CASSNPRDTEEAFF
>TRBJ1-1|TRBV5-6|NA|NA
TGTGCCAGCAGCTTCGGGGTCGGGAGCACTGAAGCTTTCTTT
CASSFGVGSTEAFF
>TRBJ2-5|TRBV20-1|NA|TRBD2
TGCAGTGCCCATCGGGGGGGTCAGACGACCCAGTACTTC
CSAHRGGQTTQYF
>TRBJ2-1|TRBV4-1|NA|NA
TGCGCCAGCAGCCCGGGACGATGGAGTTCCAATGAGCAGTTCTTC
CASSPGRWSSNEQFF
>TRBJ2-7|TRBV20-1|NA|TRBD2
TGCAGTGCTAGAGATCCCGGGCGGGAGGGCCAGTACGAGCAGTACTTC
CSARDPGREGQYEQYF
>TRBJ2-2|TRBV6-2/TRBV6-3|NA|TRBD2
TGTGCCAGCAGTGTGCTACTAGCGGGAGCCCCCAACACCGGGGAGCTGTTTTTT
CASSVLLAGAPNTGELFF
>TRBJ2-7|TRBV4-1|NA|TRBD1
TGCGCCAGCAGCCAACCGACAGGGCAGCAGTACTTC
CASSQPTGQQYF
>TRBJ2-1|TRBV14|NA|NA
TGTGCCAGCAGCTGGGAGGGGGATGAGCAGTTCTTC
CASSWEGDEQFF
>TRBJ2-7|TRBV14|NA|NA
TGTGCCAGCAGCCTGGGGGGCTTTTTCTCCGAGCAGTACTTC
CASSLGGFFSEQYF
>TRBJ2-7|TRBV29-1|NA|NA
TGCAGCGTGGGCCCAGGGGACGAGCAGTACTTC
CSVGPGDEQYF
>TRBJ2-3|TRBV9|NA|NA
TGTGCCAGCAGTGGGCCCTCAGGGCCCACGCAGTATTTT
CASSGPSGPTQYF
>TRBJ2-4|TRBV5-6|NA|TRBD2
TGTGCCAGCAGCCCCGGGGGGGCGAACATTCAGTACTTC
CASSPGGANIQYF
>TRBJ1-4|TRBV7-6|NA|NA
TGTGCCAGCAGCCCCACCCGGCCTCCTAATGAAAAACTGTTTTTT
CASSPTRPPNEKLFF
>TRBJ1-1|TRBV4-1|NA|NA
TGCGCCAGCAGCCACCCGGGGGGACCGTCGAACACTGAAGCTTTCTTT
CASSHPGGPSNTEAFF
>TRBJ2-7|TRBV4-1|NA|NA
TGCGCCAGCAGCCAAGAATTAGCGGTCGAGCAGTACTTC
CASSQELAVEQYF
>TRBJ1-3|TRBV29-1|NA|NA
TGCAGCGTTGAAGACGGAAACACCATATATTTT
CSVEDGNTIYF
>TRBJ2-7|TRBV28|NA|TRBD1
TGTGCCAGCACCGGGGACAGGGGGACCTACGAGCAGTACTTC
CASTGDRGTYEQYF
>TRBJ1-1|TRBV12-3/TRBV12-4|NA|NA
TGTGCCAGCAGCCCGACAGGCCCTGCAGCTTTCTTT
CASSPTGPAAFF
>TRBJ2-5|TRBV29-1|NA|NA
TGCAGCGTTGACGGGACCCTCCAAGAGACCCAGTACTTC
CSVDGTLQETQYF
>TRBJ1-1|TRBV4-1|NA|NA
TGCGCCAGCAGCCAAGGGTCACACGCGGGCACTGAAGCTTTCTTT
CASSQGSHAGTEAFF
>TRBJ1-2|TRBV12-3/TRBV12-4|NA|TRBD1
TGTGCCAGCAGTCTCGGACAGGGAGAGTATGGCTACACCTTC
CASSLGQGEYGYTF
>TRBJ2-1|TRBV19|NA|NA
TGTGCCAGTAGTATAGTTGGGGGGAGCTCCTACAATGAGCAGTTCTTC
CASSIVGGSSYNEQFF
>TRBJ1-2|TRBV12-3/TRBV12-4|NA|NA
TGTGCCAGCAGTTTAGCCCCTCCAGGGCTATCTAGTGGCTACACCTTC
CASSLAPPGLSSGYTF
>TRBJ2-3|TRBV6-5|NA|TRBD1
TGTGCCAGCAGTTCGCCGGGACAGCTAACAGATACGCAGTATTTT
CASSSPGQLTDTQYF
>TRBJ2-1|TRBV4-1|NA|TRBD1
TGCGCCAGCAGCTTCGGGACAGCTAGTCCCCAGTTCTTC
CASSFGTASPQFF
>TRBJ1-2|TRBV3-1|NA|NA
TGTGCCAGCAGCCGGGACGCCGGAGACACACGCTATGGCTACACCTTC
CASSRDAGDTRYGYTF
>TRBJ2-3|TRBV27|NA|NA
TGTGCCAGCAGTCCAGAGGGAGCGACCCTCCCAGATACGCAGTATTTT
CASSPEGATLPDTQYF
>TRBJ2-7|TRBV25-1|NA|NA
TGTGCCAGCAGCCAGGACTTTCTTCGGTACTTC
CASSQDFLRYF
>TRBJ1-4|TRBV4-1|NA|NA
TGCGCCAGCAGCCGAAGTGCCGGGATGACTAATGAAAAACTGTTTTTT
CASSRSAGMTNEKLFF
>TRBJ2-1|TRBV13|NA|TRBD2
TGTGCCAGCAGCTTCCTAGCGGGAGGGCCTATCAATGAGCAGTTCTTC
CASSFLAGGPINEQFF
>TRBJ2-1|TRBV18|once|NA
TGTGCCAGCTCACAGCAGCCGTGGGATGAGCAGTTCTTC
CASSQQPWDEQFF
>TRBJ1-2|TRBV30|NA|TRBD1
TGTGCCTGGAGTGGCCTAACAGGGGATGGGAACTATGGCTACACCTTC
CAWSGLTGDGNYGYTF
>TRBJ2-3|TRBV18|NA|NA
TGTGCCAGCGCGGGTCTAGTCCTAAGCACAGATACGCAGTATTTT
CASAGLVLSTDTQYF
>TRBJ2-1|TRBV3-1|NA|TRBD2
TGTGCCAGCAGCCACCCTACTAGCGTGATAAACGATGAGCAGTTCTTC
CASSHPTSVINDEQFF